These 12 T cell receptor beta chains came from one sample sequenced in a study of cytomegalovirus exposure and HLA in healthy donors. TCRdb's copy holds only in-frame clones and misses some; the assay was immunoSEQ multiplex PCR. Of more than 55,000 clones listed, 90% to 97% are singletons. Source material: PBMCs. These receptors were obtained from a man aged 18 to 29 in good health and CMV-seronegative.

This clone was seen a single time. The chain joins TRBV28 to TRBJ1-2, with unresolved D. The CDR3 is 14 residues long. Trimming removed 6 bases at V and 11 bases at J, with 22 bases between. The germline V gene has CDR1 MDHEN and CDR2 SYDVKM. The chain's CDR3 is CASSPAPRPLSYTF. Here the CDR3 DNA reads TGTGCCAGCAGCCCTGCCCCGCGTCCACTCTCTTACACCTTC.

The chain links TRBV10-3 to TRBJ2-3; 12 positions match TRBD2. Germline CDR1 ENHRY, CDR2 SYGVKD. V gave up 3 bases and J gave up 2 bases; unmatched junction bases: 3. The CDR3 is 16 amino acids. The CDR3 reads CAISEGLAGSTDTQYF. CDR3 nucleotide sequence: TGTGCCATCAGTGAAGGACTAGCGGGATCCACAGATACGCAGTATTTT.

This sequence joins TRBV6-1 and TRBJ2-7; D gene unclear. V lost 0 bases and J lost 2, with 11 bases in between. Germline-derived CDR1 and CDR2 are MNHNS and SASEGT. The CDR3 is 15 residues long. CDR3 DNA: TGTGCCAGCAGTGAAGCAGAGACACTTACCTACGAGCAGTACTTC. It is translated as CASSEAETLTYEQYF.

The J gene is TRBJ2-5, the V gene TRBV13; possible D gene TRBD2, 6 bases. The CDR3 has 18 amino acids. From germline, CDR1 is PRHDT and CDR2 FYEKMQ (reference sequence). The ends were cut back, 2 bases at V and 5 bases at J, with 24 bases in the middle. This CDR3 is CASSLFLTSGLGKETQYF. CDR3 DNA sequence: TGTGCCAGCAGCTTATTTCTGACTAGTGGCTTGGGGAAGGAGACCCAGTACTTC.

The CDR3 DNA follows: TGTGCCACCCGACTAGCGGGTTACGAGCAGTACTTC. It translates to CATRLAGYEQYF. V gene TRBV28 combines with J gene TRBJ2-7, with 10 bases fitting TRBD2. CDR3 size: 12 residues. CDR1 and CDR2 from the germline V gene are MDHEN and SYDVKM. The trim removed 10 bases at V and 4 bases at J, leaving 4 bases unmatched. The whole variable domain, remainder taken from reference TRBV28 and TRBJ2-7, is DVKVTQSSRYLVKRTGEKVFLECVQDMDHENMFWYRQDPGLGLRLIYFSYDVKMKEKGDIPEGYSVSREKKERFSLILESASTNQTSMYLCATRLAGYEQYFGPGTRLTVT.

The CDR3 sequence: CASSPLPLPIRDSRRQETQYF. The CDR3 region has the DNA TGTGCCAGCTCACCACTCCCCCTCCCAATACGGGACAGTCGACGCCAAGAGACCCAGTACTTC. The chain combines TRBV18 with TRBJ2-5; TRBD1 agrees at 7 bases. There are 21 residues in the CDR3. Germline trimming cut 1 base from V and 1 base from J; bases unmatched to any gene: 21. Germline loops: CDR1 KGHSH, CDR2 LQKENI.

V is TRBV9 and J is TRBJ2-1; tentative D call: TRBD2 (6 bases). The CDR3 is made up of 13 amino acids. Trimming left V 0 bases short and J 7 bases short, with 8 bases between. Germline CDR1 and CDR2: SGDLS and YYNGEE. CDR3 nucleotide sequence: TGTGCCAGCAGCGTAGCGGGAGAGAATGAGCAGTTCTTC. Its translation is CASSVAGENEQFF.

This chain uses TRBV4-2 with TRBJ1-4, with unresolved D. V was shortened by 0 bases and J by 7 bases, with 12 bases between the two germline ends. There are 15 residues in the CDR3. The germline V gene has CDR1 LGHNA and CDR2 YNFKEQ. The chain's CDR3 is CASSQDRQGGEKLFF. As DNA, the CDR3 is TGTGCCAGCAGCCAAGATCGTCAAGGAGGTGAAAAACTGTTTTTT.

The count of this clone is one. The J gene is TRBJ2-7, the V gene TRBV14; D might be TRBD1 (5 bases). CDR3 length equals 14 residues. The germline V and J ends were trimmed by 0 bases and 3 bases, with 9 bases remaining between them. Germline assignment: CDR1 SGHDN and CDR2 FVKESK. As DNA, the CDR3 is TGTGCCAGCAGCCAAGAGGGGCGGAACTACGAGCAGTACTTC. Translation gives CASSQEGRNYEQYF. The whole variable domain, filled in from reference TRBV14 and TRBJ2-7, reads EAGVTQFPSHSVIEKGQTVTLRCDPISGHDNLYWYRRVMGKEIKFLLHFVKESKQDESGMPNNRFLAERTGGTYSTLKVQPAELEDSGVYFCASSQEGRNYEQYFGPGTRLTVT.

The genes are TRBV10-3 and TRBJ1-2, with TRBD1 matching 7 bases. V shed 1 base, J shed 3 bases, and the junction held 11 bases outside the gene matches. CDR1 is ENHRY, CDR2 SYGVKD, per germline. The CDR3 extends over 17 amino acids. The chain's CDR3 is CAISEWRQGLQDYGYTF. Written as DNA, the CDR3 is TGTGCCATCAGTGAGTGGAGACAGGGATTGCAGGACTATGGCTACACCTTC.

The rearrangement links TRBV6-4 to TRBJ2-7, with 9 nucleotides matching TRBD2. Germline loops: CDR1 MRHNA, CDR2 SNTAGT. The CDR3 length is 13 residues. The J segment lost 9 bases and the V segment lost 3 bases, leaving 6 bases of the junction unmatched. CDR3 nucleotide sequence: TGTGCCAGCAGTGAGTTGGCTAGCGGGATGCAGTACTTC. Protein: CASSELASGMQYF.

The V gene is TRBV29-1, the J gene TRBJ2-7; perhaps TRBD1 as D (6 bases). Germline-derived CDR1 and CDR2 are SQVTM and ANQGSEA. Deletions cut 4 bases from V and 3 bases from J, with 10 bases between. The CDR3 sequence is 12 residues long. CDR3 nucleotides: TGCAGCGTTGGGGGACAAGACTACGAGCAGTACTTC. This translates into CSVGGQDYEQYF.